One and the same sample provided the 5 T cell receptor beta chains below, sequenced in a study of blood T cell repertoires in COVID-19. Repertoires were generated with immunoSEQ multiplex PCR, while TCRdb's copy carries only in-frame clones and drops some. The table lists 200,000 or so clones, roughly 84% of them singletons. The sequencing sample was made of peripheral blood. These receptors all come from a woman aged 25 to 39 who had recovered from COVID-19.

This rearrangement joins TRBV19 to TRBJ2-2, with 7 bases lining up with TRBD2. Per the germline V gene, CDR1 is LNHDA and CDR2 is SQIVND (reference sequence). There are 16 residues in the CDR3. J was trimmed by 4 bases and V by 9 bases; bases with no gene match: 14. CDR3 amino acids: CARTQGTNLSTGELFF. The CDR3 DNA reads TGTGCCAGGACTCAAGGGACTAACCTAAGCACCGGGGAGCTGTTTTTT.

The chain recombines TRBV5-4 with TRBJ2-2; the D gene is possibly TRBD1 (5 bases). The germline gives CDR1 SGHNT, CDR2 YYREEE (reference sequence). The CDR3 loop spans 15 amino acids. The germline V and J ends were trimmed by 0 bases and 6 bases, with 12 bases remaining between them. CDR3 coding DNA: TGTGCCAGCAGCTTGGCCATGCAGGGCCCCGGGGAGCTGTTTTTT. Translation gives CASSLAMQGPGELFF.

This rearrangement joins TRBV7-9 to TRBJ2-7; TRBD1 agrees at 8 bases. The trim removed 4 bases at V and 5 bases at J, leaving 13 bases unmatched. From germline, CDR1 is SEHNR and CDR2 FQNEAQ (reference sequence). There are 16 residues in the CDR3. CDR3 DNA: TGTGCCAGCAGCTCCTGGGACAGGACAGTCGGCGACGAGCAGTACTTC. Protein: CASSSWDRTVGDEQYF.

The chain carries TRBV3-1 (or the pseudogene TRBV3-2) and TRBJ2-5; 10 bases line up with TRBD1. Losses at the gene ends were 0 bases for V and 4 bases for J; bases not matched to a gene: 5. The V gene's germline CDR1 is LGHDT and CDR2 YNNKEL (reference sequence). This CDR3 is built from 16 residues. The CDR3 DNA follows: TGTGCCAGCAGCCAAGAGGGGACAGGGGTAAGAGAGACCCAGTACTTC. Protein: CASSQEGTGVRETQYF.

The chain carries TRBV30 and TRBJ2-7, with 7 positions matching TRBD2. Germline loops: CDR1 GTSNPN, CDR2 SVGIG (reference sequence). V lost 3 bases, J lost 6 bases, and 8 bases stayed unmatched. The CDR3 contains 13 residues. The DNA for the CDR3 is TGTGCCTGGAGCACGGGGGAGGGCCGCGAGCAGTACTTC. Encoded protein: CAWSTGEGREQYF.